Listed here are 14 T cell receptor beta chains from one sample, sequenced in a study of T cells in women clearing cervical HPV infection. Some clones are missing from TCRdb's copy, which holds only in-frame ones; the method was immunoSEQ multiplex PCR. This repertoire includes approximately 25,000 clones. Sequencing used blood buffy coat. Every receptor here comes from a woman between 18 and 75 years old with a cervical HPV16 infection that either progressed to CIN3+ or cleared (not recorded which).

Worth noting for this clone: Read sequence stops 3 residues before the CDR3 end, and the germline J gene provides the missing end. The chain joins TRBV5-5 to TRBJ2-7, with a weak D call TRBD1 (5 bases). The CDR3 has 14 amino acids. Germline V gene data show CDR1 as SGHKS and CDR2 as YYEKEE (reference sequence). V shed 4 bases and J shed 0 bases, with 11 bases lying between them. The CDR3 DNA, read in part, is TGTGCCAGCAGCGGTAGACAGAGCTCCTACGAG. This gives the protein CASSGRQSSYE. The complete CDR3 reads CASSGRQSSYEQYF.

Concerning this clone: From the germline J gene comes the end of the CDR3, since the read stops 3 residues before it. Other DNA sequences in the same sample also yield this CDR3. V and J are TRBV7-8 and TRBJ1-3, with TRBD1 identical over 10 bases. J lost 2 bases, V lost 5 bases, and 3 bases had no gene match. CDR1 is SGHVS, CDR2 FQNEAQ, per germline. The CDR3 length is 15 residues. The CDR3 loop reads CASSTGTGAGNTIYF. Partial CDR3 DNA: TGTGCCAGCAGCACTGGGACAGGGGCTGGAAACACC.

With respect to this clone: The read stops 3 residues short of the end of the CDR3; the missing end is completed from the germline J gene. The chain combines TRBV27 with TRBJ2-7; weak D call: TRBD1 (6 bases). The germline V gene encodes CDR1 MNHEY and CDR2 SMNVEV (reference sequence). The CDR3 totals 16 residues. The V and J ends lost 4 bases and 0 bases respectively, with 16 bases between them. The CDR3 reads CASSSSRTESSYEQYF. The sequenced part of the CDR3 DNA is TGTGCCAGCAGTTCTTCCCGGACAGAGAGCTCCTACGAG.

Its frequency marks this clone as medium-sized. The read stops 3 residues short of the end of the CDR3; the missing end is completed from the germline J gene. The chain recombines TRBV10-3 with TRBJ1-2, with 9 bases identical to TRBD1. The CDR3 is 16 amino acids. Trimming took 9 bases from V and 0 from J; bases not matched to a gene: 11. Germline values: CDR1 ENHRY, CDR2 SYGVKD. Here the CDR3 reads CAISDRGYSTNYGYTF. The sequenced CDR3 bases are TGTGCCATTTCGGACAGGGGTTATAGCACTAACTATGGC.

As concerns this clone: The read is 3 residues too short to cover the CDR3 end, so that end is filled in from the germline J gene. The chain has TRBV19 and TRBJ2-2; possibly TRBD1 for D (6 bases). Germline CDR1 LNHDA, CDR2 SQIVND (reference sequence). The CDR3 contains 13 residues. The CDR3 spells CASSTTGNEKLFF. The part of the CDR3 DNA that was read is TGTGCCAGTAGTACGACAGGCAATGAAAAG.

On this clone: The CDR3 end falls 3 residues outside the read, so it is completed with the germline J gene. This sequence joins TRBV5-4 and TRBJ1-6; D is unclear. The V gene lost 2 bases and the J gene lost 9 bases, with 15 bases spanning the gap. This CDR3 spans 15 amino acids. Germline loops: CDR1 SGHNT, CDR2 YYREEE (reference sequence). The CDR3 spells CASSLEQRAGSPLHF. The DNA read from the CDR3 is TGTGCCAGCAGCTTAGAACAGAGGGCAGGTTCACCC.

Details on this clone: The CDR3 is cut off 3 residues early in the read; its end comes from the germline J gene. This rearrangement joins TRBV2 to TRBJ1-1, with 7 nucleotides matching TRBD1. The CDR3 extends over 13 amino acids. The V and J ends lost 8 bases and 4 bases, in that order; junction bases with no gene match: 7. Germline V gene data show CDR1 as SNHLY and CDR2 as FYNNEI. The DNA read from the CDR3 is TGTGCCAGCGACACAGGGGAGGGCACTGAA. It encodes CASDTGEGTE. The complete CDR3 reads CASDTGEGTEAFF.

CDR3 amino acids: CASSPNQGLQETQYF. Incomplete CDR3 DNA: TGTGCCAGCTCACCTAACCAAGGGCTCCAAGAGACG. This chain connects TRBV18 to TRBJ2-3; D ambiguous. The CDR3 extends 3 residues past the end of the read, so its final part is completed from the germline J gene. This CDR3 has 15 amino acids. CDR1 is KGHSH and CDR2 is LQKENI in the germline V gene.

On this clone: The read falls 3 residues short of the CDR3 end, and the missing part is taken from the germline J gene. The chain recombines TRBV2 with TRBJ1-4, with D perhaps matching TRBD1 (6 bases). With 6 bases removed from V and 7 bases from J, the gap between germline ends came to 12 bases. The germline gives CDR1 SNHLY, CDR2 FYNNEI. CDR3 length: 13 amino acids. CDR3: CASRGGLGEKLFF. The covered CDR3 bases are TGTGCCAGCAGGGGGGGGCTTGGTGAAAAA.

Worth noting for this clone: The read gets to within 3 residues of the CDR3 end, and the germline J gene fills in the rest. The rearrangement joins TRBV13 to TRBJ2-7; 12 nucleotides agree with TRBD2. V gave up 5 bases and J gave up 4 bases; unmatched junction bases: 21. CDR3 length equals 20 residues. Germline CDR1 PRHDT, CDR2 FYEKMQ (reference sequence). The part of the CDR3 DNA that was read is TGTGCCAGCAGCGTCACAGGGTTTACCCTTGAGGGACTAGCGGGTTACGAG. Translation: CASSVTGFTLEGLAGYE. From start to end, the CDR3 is CASSVTGFTLEGLAGYEQYF.

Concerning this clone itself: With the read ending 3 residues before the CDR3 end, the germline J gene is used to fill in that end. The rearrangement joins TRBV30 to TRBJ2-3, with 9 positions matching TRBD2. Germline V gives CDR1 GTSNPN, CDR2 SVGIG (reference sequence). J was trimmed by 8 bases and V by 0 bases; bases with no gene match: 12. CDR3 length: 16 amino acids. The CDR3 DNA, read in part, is TGTGCCTGGAGTGTAGAACTAAGGACTAGCGCGAGTACG. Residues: CAWSVELRTSAST. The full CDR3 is CAWSVELRTSASTQYF.

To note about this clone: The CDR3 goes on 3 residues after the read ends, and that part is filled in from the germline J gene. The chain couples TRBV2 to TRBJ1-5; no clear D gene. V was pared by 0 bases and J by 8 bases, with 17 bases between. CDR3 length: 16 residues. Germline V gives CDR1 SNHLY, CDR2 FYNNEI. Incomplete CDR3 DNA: TGTGCCAGCAGTGAAGCGGCGGCTCCCATTGTGAAGCCC. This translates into CASSEAAAPIVKP. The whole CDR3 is CASSEAAAPIVKPQHF. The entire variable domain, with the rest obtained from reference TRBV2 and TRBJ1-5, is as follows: EPEVTQTPSHQVTQMGQEVILRCVPISNHLYFYWYRQILGQKVEFLVSFYNNEISEKSEIFDDQFSVERPDGSNFTLKIRSTKLEDSAMYFCASSEAAAPIVKPQHFGDGTRLSIL.

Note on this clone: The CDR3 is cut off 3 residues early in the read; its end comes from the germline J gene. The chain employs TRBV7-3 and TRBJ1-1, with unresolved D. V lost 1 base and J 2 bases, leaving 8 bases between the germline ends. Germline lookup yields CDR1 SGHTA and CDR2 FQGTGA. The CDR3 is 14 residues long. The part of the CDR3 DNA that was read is TGTGCCAGCAGCTTAATCGAGCGAAACACTGAA. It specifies CASSLIERNTE. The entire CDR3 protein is CASSLIERNTEAFF.

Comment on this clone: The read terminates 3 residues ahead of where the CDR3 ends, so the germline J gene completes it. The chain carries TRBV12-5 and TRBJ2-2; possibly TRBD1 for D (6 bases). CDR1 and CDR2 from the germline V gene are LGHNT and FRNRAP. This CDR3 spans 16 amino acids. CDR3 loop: CASGPGTFSGANVLFF. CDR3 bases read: TGTGCTAGTGGTCCCGGGACATTCTCTGGGGCCAACGTG.